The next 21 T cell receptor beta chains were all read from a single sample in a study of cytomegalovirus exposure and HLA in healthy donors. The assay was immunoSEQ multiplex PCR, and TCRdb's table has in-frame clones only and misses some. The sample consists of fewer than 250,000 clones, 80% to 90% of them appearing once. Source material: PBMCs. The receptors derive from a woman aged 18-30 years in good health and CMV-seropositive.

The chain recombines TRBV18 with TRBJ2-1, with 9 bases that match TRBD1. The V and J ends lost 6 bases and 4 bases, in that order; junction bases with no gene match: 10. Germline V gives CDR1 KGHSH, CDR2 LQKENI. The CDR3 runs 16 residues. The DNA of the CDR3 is TGTGCCAGCTCCCTATCGGGACAGGGTTTGTACAATGAGCAGTTCTTC. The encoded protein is CASSLSGQGLYNEQFF.

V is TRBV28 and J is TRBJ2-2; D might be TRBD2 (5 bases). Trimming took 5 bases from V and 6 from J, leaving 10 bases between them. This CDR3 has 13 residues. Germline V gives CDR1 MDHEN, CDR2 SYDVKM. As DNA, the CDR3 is TGTGCCAGCAGTGGTCCCGGGGCCGGGGAGCTGTTTTTT. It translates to CASSGPGAGELFF.

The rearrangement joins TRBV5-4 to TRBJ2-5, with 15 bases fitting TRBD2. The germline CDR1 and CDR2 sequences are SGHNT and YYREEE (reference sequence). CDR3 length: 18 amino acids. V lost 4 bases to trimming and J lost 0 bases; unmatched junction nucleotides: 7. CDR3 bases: TGTGCCAGCAGCCAAGGACTAGCGGGAGGGCCTTACCAAGAGACCCAGTACTTC. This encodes CASSQGLAGGPYQETQYF. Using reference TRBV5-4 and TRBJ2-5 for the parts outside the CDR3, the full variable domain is ETGVTQSPTHLIKTRGQQVTLRCSSQSGHNTVSWYQQALGQGPQFIFQYYREEENGRGNFPPRFSGLQFPNYSSELNVNALELDDSALYLCASSQGLAGGPYQETQYFGPGTRLLVL.

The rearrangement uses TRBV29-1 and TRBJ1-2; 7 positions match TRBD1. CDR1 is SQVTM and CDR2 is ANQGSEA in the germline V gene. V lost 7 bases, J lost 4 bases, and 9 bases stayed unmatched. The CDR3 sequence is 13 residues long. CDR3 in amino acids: CSGQGPESYGYTF. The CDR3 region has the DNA TGCAGCGGACAGGGTCCTGAATCCTATGGCTACACCTTC. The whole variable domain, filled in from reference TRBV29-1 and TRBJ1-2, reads SAVISQKPSRDICQRGTSLTIQCQVDSQVTMMFWYRQQPGQSLTLIATANQGSEATYESGFVIDKFPISRPNLTFSTLTVSNMSPEDSSIYLCSGQGPESYGYTFGSGTRLTVV.

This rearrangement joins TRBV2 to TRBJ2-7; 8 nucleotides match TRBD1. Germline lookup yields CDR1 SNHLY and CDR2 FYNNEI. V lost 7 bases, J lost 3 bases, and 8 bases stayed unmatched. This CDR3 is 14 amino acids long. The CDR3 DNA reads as TGTGCCAGCACTGACAGGGGAATCTTCTACGAGCAGTACTTC. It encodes CASTDRGIFYEQYF.

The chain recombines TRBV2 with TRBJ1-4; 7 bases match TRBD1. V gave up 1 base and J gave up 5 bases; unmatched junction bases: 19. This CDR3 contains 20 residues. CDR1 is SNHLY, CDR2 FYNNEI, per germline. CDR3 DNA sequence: TGTGCCAGCAGTGAAGGGGTGAGTTTGAGGGGGCCAAAGAAGAATGAAAAACTGTTTTTT. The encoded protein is CASSEGVSLRGPKKNEKLFF.

The CDR3 protein is CASSLALGQGLYGYTF. The CDR3 region has the DNA TGCGCCAGCAGCTTGGCTCTCGGACAGGGACTCTATGGCTACACCTTC. The V gene is TRBV5-1, the J gene TRBJ1-2; 8 positions match TRBD1. This CDR3 contains 16 residues. Germline V gene data show CDR1 as SGHRS and CDR2 as YFSETQ. Losses at the gene ends were 0 bases for V and 4 bases for J; bases not matched to a gene: 8.

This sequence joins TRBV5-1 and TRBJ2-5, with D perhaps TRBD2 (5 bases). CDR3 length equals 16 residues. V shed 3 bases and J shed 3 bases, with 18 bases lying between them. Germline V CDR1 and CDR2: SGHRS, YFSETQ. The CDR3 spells CASSSSLAWGEETQYF. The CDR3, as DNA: TGCGCCAGCAGCTCGTCACTTGCGTGGGGAGAAGAGACCCAGTACTTC.

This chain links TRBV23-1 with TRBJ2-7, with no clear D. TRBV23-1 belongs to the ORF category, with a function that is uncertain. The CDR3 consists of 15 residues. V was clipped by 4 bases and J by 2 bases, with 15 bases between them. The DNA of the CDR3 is TGCGCCAGCAGTCTCCGCTTGGGCAGAGCCTACGAGCAGTACTTC. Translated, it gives CASSLRLGRAYEQYF.

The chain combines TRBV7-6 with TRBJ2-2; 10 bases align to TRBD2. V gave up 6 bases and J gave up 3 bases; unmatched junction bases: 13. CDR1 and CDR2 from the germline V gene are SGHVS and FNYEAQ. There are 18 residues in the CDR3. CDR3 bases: TGTGCCAGCAGTCCTGGAGCGGGAGGGCCGGTGTACACCGGGGAGCTGTTTTTT. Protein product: CASSPGAGGPVYTGELFF.

The CDR3 DNA follows: TGTGCCAGCAGCTTCGGACAGTTCAATCAGCCCCAGCATTTT. Translation: CASSFGQFNQPQHF. The genes are TRBV5-6 and TRBJ1-5, with D possibly matching TRBD1 (6 bases). The V end lost 2 bases, the J end lost 3 bases, and 9 bases lay between the germline ends. This CDR3 has 14 amino acids. The germline CDR1 and CDR2 sequences are SGHDT and YYEEEE.

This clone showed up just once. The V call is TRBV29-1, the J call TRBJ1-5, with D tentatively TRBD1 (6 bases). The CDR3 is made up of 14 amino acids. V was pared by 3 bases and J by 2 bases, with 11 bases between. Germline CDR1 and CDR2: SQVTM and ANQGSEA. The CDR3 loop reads CSVEEGGGNQPQHF. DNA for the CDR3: TGCAGCGTTGAGGAGGGGGGGGGCAATCAGCCCCAGCATTTT.

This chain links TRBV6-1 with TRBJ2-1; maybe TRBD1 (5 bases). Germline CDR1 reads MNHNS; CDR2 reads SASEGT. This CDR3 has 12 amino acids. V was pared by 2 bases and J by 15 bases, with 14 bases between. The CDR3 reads CASSETGWGGFF. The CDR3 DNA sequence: TGTGCCAGCAGTGAAACAGGATGGGGTGGGTTCTTC.

The CDR3 loop reads CAISGPTYRNTEAFF. The DNA for the CDR3 is TGTGCCATCAGTGGACCAACCTACAGGAACACTGAAGCTTTCTTT. The gene calls are TRBV10-3 and TRBJ1-1; D gene ambiguous. V was clipped by 4 bases and J by 1 base, with 13 bases between them. Germline CDR1 reads ENHRY; CDR2 reads SYGVKD. CDR3 length: 15 amino acids.

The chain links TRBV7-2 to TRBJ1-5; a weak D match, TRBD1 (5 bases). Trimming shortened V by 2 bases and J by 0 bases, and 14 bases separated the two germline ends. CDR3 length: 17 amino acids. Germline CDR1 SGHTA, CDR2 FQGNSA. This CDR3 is CASSLPTASYSNQPQHF. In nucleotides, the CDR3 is TGTGCCAGCAGCTTACCGACAGCCAGTTATAGCAATCAGCCCCAGCATTTT.

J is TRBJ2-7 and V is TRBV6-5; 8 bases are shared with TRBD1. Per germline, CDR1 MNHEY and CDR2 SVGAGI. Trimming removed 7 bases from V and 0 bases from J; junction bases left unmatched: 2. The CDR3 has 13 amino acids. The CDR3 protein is CASNRGSSYEQYF. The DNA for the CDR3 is TGTGCCAGCAACAGGGGGAGCTCCTACGAGCAGTACTTC.

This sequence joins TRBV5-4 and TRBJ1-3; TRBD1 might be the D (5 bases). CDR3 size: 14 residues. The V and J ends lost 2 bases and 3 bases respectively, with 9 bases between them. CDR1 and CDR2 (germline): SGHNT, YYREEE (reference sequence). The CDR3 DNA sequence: TGTGCCAGCAGCTTCCAGGGAAATGGAAACACCATATATTTT. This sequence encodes CASSFQGNGNTIYF. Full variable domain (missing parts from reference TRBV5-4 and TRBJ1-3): ETGVTQSPTHLIKTRGQQVTLRCSSQSGHNTVSWYQQALGQGPQFIFQYYREEENGRGNFPPRFSGLQFPNYSSELNVNALELDDSALYLCASSFQGNGNTIYFGEGSWLTVV.

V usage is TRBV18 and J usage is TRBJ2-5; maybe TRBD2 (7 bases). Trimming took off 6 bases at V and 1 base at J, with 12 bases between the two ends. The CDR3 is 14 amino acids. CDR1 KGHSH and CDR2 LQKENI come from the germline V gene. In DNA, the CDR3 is TGTGCCAGCTCCGCGGGGGCTACCCAAGAGACCCAGTACTTC. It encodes CASSAGATQETQYF.

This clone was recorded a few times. The DNA of the CDR3 is TGTGCCAGCAGCCCTCCCCTCCGGGACTCCACCTACGAGCAGTACTTC. This codes for CASSPPLRDSTYEQYF. The chain has TRBV7-8 and TRBJ2-7; weak D call: TRBD2 (6 bases). The germline V and J ends were trimmed by 5 bases and 2 bases, with 19 bases remaining between them. CDR1 and CDR2 from the germline V gene are SGHVS and FQNEAQ. The CDR3 runs to 16 residues.

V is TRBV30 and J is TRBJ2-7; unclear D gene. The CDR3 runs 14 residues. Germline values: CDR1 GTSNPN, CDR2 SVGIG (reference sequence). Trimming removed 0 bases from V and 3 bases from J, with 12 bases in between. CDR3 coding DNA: TGTGCCTGGAGTGTCTCGAGCGTCCTCTACGAGCAGTACTTC. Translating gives CAWSVSSVLYEQYF.

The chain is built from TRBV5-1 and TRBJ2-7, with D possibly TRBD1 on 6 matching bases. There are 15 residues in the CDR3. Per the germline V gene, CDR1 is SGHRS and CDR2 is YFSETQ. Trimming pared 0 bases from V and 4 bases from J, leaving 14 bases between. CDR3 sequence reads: CASSLAWDKGYEQYF. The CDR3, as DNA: TGCGCCAGCAGCTTGGCCTGGGACAAAGGTTACGAGCAGTACTTC.